Detailed here is one T cell receptor beta chain. The J segment lost 2 bases and the V segment lost 3 bases, leaving 0 bases of the junction unmatched. This CDR3 has 14 residues. Germline assignment: CDR1 LNHDA and CDR2 SQIVND (reference sequence). Profiling relied on immunoSEQ multiplex PCR, and the TCRdb table lists in-frame clones only, not all of them. Altogether some 200,000 clones are present, 91% being singletons, with the ten largest covering around 1.5%. The data were obtained in a study of control samples from healthy donors and cancer patients. The V gene is TRBV19, the J gene TRBJ1-5; 8 bases fit TRBD1. The clonotype was recovered from a woman younger than 45 in good health. Sample: blood. The CDR3 sequence: CASSMGQGNQPQHF. The DNA of the CDR3 is TGTGCCAGTAGTATGGGACAGGGCAATCAGCCCCAGCATTTT.